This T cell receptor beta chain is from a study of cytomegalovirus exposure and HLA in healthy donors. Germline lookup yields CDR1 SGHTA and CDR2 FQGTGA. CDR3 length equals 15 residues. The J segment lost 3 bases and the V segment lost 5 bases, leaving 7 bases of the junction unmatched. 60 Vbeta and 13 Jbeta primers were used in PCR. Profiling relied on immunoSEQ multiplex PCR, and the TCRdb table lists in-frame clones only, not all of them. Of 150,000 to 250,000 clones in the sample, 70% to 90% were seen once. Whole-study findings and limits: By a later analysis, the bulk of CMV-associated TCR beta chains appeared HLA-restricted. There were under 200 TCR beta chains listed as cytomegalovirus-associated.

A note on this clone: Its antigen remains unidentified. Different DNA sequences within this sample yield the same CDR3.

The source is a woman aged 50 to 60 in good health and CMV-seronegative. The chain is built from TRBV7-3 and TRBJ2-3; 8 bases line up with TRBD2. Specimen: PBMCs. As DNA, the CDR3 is TGTGCCAGCAGCGAAAGCGGGAGAGGGACAGATACGCAGTATTTT. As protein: CASSESGRGTDTQYF.